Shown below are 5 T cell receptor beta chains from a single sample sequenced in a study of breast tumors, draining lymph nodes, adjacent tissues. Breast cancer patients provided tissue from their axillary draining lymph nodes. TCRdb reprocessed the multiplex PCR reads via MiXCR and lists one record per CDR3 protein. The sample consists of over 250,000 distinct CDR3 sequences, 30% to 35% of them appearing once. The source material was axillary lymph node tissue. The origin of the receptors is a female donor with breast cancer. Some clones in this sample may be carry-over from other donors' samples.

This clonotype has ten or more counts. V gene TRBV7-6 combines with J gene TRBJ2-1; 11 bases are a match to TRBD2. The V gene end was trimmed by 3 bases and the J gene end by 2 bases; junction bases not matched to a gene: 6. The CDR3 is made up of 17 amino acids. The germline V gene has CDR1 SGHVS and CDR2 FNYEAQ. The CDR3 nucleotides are TGTGCCAGCAGCTTGGAACTAGCGGGAGTCACCTACAATGAGCAGTTCTTC. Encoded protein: CASSLELAGVTYNEQFF. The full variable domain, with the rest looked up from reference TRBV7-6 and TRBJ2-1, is GAGVSQSPRYKVTKRGQDVALRCDPISGHVSLYWYRQALGQGPEFLTYFNYEAQQDKSGLPNDRFSAERPEGSISTLTIQRTEQRDSAMYRCASSLELAGVTYNEQFFGPGTRLTVL.

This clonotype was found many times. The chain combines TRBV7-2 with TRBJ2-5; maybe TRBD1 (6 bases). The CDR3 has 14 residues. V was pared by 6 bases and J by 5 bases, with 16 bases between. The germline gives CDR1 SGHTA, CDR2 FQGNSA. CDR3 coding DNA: TGTGCCAGCAGTCCCGACACAGGGTCGGAGACCCAGTACTTC. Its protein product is CASSPDTGSETQYF.

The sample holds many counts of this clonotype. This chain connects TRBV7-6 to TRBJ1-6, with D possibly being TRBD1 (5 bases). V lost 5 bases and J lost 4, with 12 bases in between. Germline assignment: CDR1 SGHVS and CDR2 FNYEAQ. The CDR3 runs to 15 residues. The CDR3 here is CASSEQTDYNSPLHF. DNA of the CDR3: TGTGCCAGCAGCGAACAGACAGATTATAATTCACCCCTCCACTTT.

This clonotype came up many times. This chain's CDR3 is CASSPLGGIIRNEQFF. Here the CDR3 DNA reads TGTGCCAGCAGCCCACTCGGCGGGATCATTAGAAATGAGCAGTTCTTC. The rearrangement links TRBV12-3 or TRBV12-4 to TRBJ2-1; tentatively, D is TRBD2 (6 bases). V dropped 6 bases and J dropped 7 bases, with 22 bases sitting between them. The CDR3 is made up of 16 amino acids.

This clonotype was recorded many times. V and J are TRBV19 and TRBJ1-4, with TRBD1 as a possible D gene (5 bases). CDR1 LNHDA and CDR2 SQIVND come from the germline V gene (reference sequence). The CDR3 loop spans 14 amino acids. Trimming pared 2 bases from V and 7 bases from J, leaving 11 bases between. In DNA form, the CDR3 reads TGTGCCAGTAGTATAAATGGGGCAGGTGAAAAACTGTTTTTT. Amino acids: CASSINGAGEKLFF.